The 22 T cell receptor beta chains given below trace back to one sample, sequenced in a study of blood T cell repertoires in COVID-19. Sequencing was performed with immunoSEQ multiplex PCR; in TCRdb, only in-frame clones are kept and a portion is missing. The sample carries 110,000 or so clones, 70% to 90% recorded once. Sequenced input: peripheral blood. Receptors were obtained from a woman in her sixties or seventies who had recovered from COVID-19.

The V gene is TRBV28, the J gene TRBJ1-5; possibly TRBD1 for D (5 bases). The CDR3 covers 13 residues. V was shortened by 5 bases and J by 7 bases, with 12 bases between the two germline ends. The V gene's germline CDR1 is MDHEN and CDR2 SYDVKM. In DNA form, the CDR3 reads TGTGCCAGCAGTCCGTCCGGGGGACAGCCCCAGCATTTT. It is translated as CASSPSGGQPQHF.

The chain has TRBV29-1 and TRBJ1-1; D perhaps matches TRBD1 (6 bases). From germline, CDR1 is SQVTM and CDR2 ANQGSEA. The CDR3 loop spans 12 amino acids. The V gene lost 5 bases and the J gene lost 11 bases, with 18 bases spanning the gap. In DNA, the CDR3 is TGCAGCGTTTTAAGGGACAACCTATCCGCTTTCTTT. Translating it yields CSVLRDNLSAFF.

This rearrangement joins TRBV6-2 or TRBV6-3 to TRBJ2-5; D gene unclear. The length of the CDR3 is 12 residues. The V gene's germline CDR1 is MNHEY and CDR2 SVGEGT. V lost 5 bases and J lost 3, with 7 bases in between. The CDR3 loop reads CASSTQEETQYF. The CDR3 nucleotides read TGTGCCAGCAGTACCCAGGAAGAGACCCAGTACTTC.

The rearrangement links TRBV4-3 to TRBJ1-4; TRBD1 matches 10 bases. The CDR3 runs 16 residues. In germline, CDR1 is LGHNA, CDR2 YSLEER. The V and J ends lost 4 bases and 3 bases, in that order; junction bases with no gene match: 5. The CDR3 coding sequence is TGCGCCAGCAGCCCGGGACAGGGGTTAGCTAATGAAAAACTGTTTTTT. Protein: CASSPGQGLANEKLFF.

The rearrangement uses TRBV5-6 and TRBJ2-5; TRBD2 might be the D (7 bases). From germline, CDR1 is SGHDT and CDR2 YYEEEE. V lost 3 bases, J lost 5 bases, and 14 bases lay in between. This CDR3 is built from 14 residues. For the CDR3, the DNA is TGTGCCAGCAGCTCCCGGGGGGCTGGGGAGACCCAGTACTTC. Protein: CASSSRGAGETQYF.

The chain recombines TRBV29-1 with TRBJ2-5, with unresolved D. The CDR3 consists of 12 residues. Per germline, CDR1 SQVTM and CDR2 ANQGSEA. Trimming removed 2 bases at V and 0 bases at J, with 4 bases between. DNA for the CDR3: TGCAGCGTTGAACCGTACCAAGAGACCCAGTACTTC. Protein product: CSVEPYQETQYF. Variable domain in full (rest from reference TRBV29-1 and TRBJ2-5): SAVISQKPSRDICQRGTSLTIQCQVDSQVTMMFWYRQQPGQSLTLIATANQGSEATYESGFVIDKFPISRPNLTFSTLTVSNMSPEDSSIYLCSVEPYQETQYFGPGTRLLVL.

This sequence joins TRBV9 and TRBJ2-3, with TRBD2 matching over 7 bases. From germline, CDR1 is SGDLS and CDR2 YYNGEE. This CDR3 has 15 amino acids. J was trimmed by 7 bases and V by 4 bases; bases with no gene match: 12. The CDR3 region is CASSRLLGGVNTQYF. CDR3 nucleotide sequence: TGTGCCAGCAGCCGACTTCTGGGGGGGGTAAATACGCAGTATTTT.

The rearrangement uses TRBV6-5 and TRBJ2-7; tentative D call: TRBD1 (5 bases). This CDR3 has 15 residues. Deletions cut 6 bases from V and 1 base from J, with 16 bases between. Germline V gene data show CDR1 as MNHEY and CDR2 as SVGAGI. CDR3 nucleotide sequence: TGTGCCAGCAGCCGTCCGACAGCCCCTTCCTACGAGCAGTACTTC. Protein product: CASSRPTAPSYEQYF.

The V call is TRBV14, the J call TRBJ2-3, with D tentatively TRBD2 (6 bases). V lost 4 bases and J lost 5, with 19 bases in between. This CDR3 region has 16 residues. Germline V gene lookup returns CDR1 SGHDN and CDR2 FVKESK. The CDR3 DNA reads as TGTGCCAGCAGCCGCCTTACCGGGACTCGAGGAGATACGCAGTATTTT. Amino acids: CASSRLTGTRGDTQYF.

The rearrangement links TRBV6-2 or TRBV6-3 to TRBJ1-1, with D tentatively TRBD1 (5 bases). The CDR3 contains 12 residues. Looked up from germline, CDR1 is MNHEY and CDR2 is SVGEGT. The V end was cut by 5 bases, the J end by 4 bases, with 8 bases between. CDR3 sequence reads: CASSRGSTEAFF. The CDR3 DNA is TGTGCCAGCAGTCGGGGGAGCACTGAAGCTTTCTTT.

The rearrangement links TRBV24-1 to TRBJ2-2; 7 bases align to TRBD1. Trimming removed 12 bases from V and 1 base from J; junction bases left unmatched: 4. Germline CDR1 is KGHDR and CDR2 is SFDVKD. This CDR3 region has 13 residues. Written as DNA, the CDR3 is TGTGCCGCTGGACAGGAGAACACCGGGGAGCTGTTTTTT. This gives the protein CAAGQENTGELFF.

CDR3 in amino acids: CASSPTGTGVGNTIYF. The CDR3 region has the DNA TGTGCCAGCTCCCCTACCGGGACAGGGGTTGGAAACACCATATATTTT. The chain joins TRBV18 to TRBJ1-3, with 10 positions matching TRBD1. Germline loops: CDR1 KGHSH, CDR2 LQKENI. Losses at the gene ends were 6 bases for V and 3 bases for J; bases not matched to a gene: 8. CDR3 size: 16 residues.

This chain joins TRBV5-1 and TRBJ2-7, with 11 bases lining up with TRBD1. The germline V gene has CDR1 SGHRS and CDR2 YFSETQ. The CDR3 covers 12 residues. Germline trimming cut 7 bases from V and 3 bases from J; bases unmatched to any gene: 0. The chain's CDR3 is CASGTGGYEQYF. As DNA, the CDR3 is TGCGCCAGCGGGACAGGGGGCTACGAGCAGTACTTC.

This clone was detected only once. The CDR3 reads CASSLRGQGSNSPLHF. CDR3 sequence (DNA): TGTGCCAGCAGCTTAAGAGGACAGGGATCTAATTCACCCCTCCACTTT. The chain recombines TRBV7-3 with TRBJ1-6, with TRBD1 identical over 8 bases. J gave up 6 bases and V 1 base, and 5 bases lay outside the gene matches. This CDR3 spans 16 amino acids. Germline V lookup: CDR1 SGHTA, CDR2 FQGTGA.

The V and J genes are TRBV28 and TRBJ1-1; D unclear. Between the trimmed V and J ends, which lost 6 bases and 1 base, there was a span of 15 bases. Germline loops: CDR1 MDHEN, CDR2 SYDVKM. The CDR3 covers 15 residues. The CDR3 region has the DNA TGTGCCAGCAGCCCTCACGGGGAGGGGAACACTGAAGCTTTCTTT. Translated: CASSPHGEGNTEAFF.

This chain joins TRBV3-1 (or the pseudogene TRBV3-2) and TRBJ2-2; 14 nucleotides align to TRBD2. Per the germline V gene, CDR1 is LGHDT and CDR2 is YNNKEL (reference sequence). Losses at the gene ends were 9 bases for V and 4 bases for J; bases not matched to a gene: 16. The CDR3 length is 19 residues. This CDR3 is CASRVGPGLAGARTGELFF. CDR3 coding DNA: TGTGCCAGTAGAGTGGGCCCGGGACTAGCGGGAGCGCGCACCGGGGAGCTGTTTTTT.

The CDR3 here is CAWGGGGTDTQYF. Here the CDR3 DNA reads TGTGCCTGGGGGGGCGGAGGTACAGATACGCAGTATTTT. The chain carries TRBV30 and TRBJ2-3; possibly TRBD1 for D (6 bases). The CDR3 runs to 13 residues. The V gene lost 5 bases and the J gene lost 3 bases, with 12 bases spanning the gap. CDR1 and CDR2 (germline): GTSNPN, SVGIG (reference sequence).

The chain uses TRBV18 and TRBJ2-3; tentative D call: TRBD2 (5 bases). There are 13 residues in the CDR3. V lost 5 bases and J 4 bases, leaving 10 bases between the germline ends. Germline CDR1 is KGHSH and CDR2 is LQKENI. DNA for the CDR3: TGTGCCAGCTCATCTTTCGGGGCAGATACGCAGTATTTT. Translating it yields CASSSFGADTQYF.

V is TRBV28 and J is TRBJ2-2, with TRBD1 as a possible D gene (6 bases). Looked up from germline, CDR1 is MDHEN and CDR2 is SYDVKM. Trimming left V 10 bases short and J 6 bases short, with 15 bases between. CDR3 size: 13 residues. CDR3 in DNA: TGTGCCACGAAGGGGGTACTAGCCGGGGAGCTGTTTTTT. It translates to CATKGVLAGELFF.

The V gene is TRBV30, the J gene TRBJ1-3, with a possible D match to TRBD1 (6 bases). Trimming removed 3 bases at V and 0 bases at J, with 9 bases between. Germline loops: CDR1 GTSNPN, CDR2 SVGIG (reference sequence). The CDR3 is made up of 14 amino acids. CDR3 region: CAWSRQASGNTIYF. CDR3 DNA sequence: TGTGCCTGGAGCAGACAGGCCTCTGGAAACACCATATATTTT.

The rearrangement joins TRBV7-2 to TRBJ2-7, with 8 bases that match TRBD1. The junction had 9 bases not matched to a gene; V was cut back by 6 bases and J by 2 bases. The CDR3 length is 15 residues. Germline V gene sequence: CDR1 SGHTA, CDR2 FQGNSA. The CDR3, as DNA: TGTGCCAGCAGAGCTCAGGGGGCCGGTCCCTACGAGCAGTACTTC. Translation: CASRAQGAGPYEQYF.

The chain employs TRBV7-8 and TRBJ2-2, with unresolved D. In germline, CDR1 is SGHVS, CDR2 FQNEAQ. The CDR3 loop spans 16 amino acids. The V gene lost 5 bases and the J gene lost 1 base, with 14 bases spanning the gap. CDR3 residues: CASSRTVQLNTGELFF. CDR3 sequence (DNA): TGTGCCAGCAGCCGTACCGTACAGTTGAACACCGGGGAGCTGTTTTTT. Full variable domain (missing parts from reference TRBV7-8 and TRBJ2-2): GAGVSQSPRYKVAKRGQDVALRCDPISGHVSLFWYQQALGQGPEFLTYFQNEAQLDKSGLPSDRFFAERPEGSVSTLKIQRTQQEDSAVYLCASSRTVQLNTGELFFGEGSRLTVL.